These T cell receptor beta chains were read from a single sample in a study of blood T cell repertoires in COVID-19. The method was immunoSEQ multiplex PCR; TCRdb's version includes in-frame clones alone and lacks a portion of them. The table has more than 200,000 clones, approximately 88% seen once. The sequenced material came from peripheral blood. The receptors derive from a man in his forties or fifties with acute or convalescent COVID-19. Each CDR3 is given with its conserved first and last residue. Each record gives: D gene, J gene, V gene, CDR3 protein. D genes are given only for firm matches.

D gene: .; J gene: TRBJ2-2; V gene: TRBV7-2; CDR3 protein: CASSQGRGHSNTGELFF
D gene: .; J gene: TRBJ2-1; V gene: TRBV11-2; CDR3 protein: CASSPRTGLHEQFF
D gene: .; J gene: TRBJ2-2; V gene: TRBV28; CDR3 protein: CASTSVNTGELFF
D gene: .; J gene: TRBJ1-2; V gene: TRBV4-2; CDR3 protein: CASSQDHREGYGYTF
D gene: TRBD1; J gene: TRBJ2-2; V gene: TRBV29-1; CDR3 protein: CSGSGTGITGELFF
D gene: .; J gene: TRBJ2-5; V gene: TRBV7-2; CDR3 protein: CASSSQMETQYF
D gene: TRBD1; J gene: TRBJ1-5; V gene: TRBV28; CDR3 protein: CASSLGGTGGLQPQHF
D gene: TRBD2; J gene: TRBJ2-5; V gene: TRBV3-1/TRBV3-2; CDR3 protein: CASSFPSGGRAAETQYF
D gene: .; J gene: TRBJ1-1; V gene: TRBV12-3/TRBV12-4; CDR3 protein: CASSFAGQTEAFF
D gene: .; J gene: TRBJ2-5; V gene: TRBV5-5; CDR3 protein: CASSPRGPNQETQYF
D gene: TRBD2; J gene: TRBJ2-5; V gene: TRBV11-2; CDR3 protein: CASSAGTSGRAAETQYF
D gene: .; J gene: TRBJ1-5; V gene: TRBV11-2; CDR3 protein: CASSSGQTNQPQHF
D gene: .; J gene: TRBJ1-1; V gene: TRBV12-5; CDR3 protein: CASGLEPNTEAFF
D gene: TRBD1; J gene: TRBJ1-2; V gene: TRBV6-5; CDR3 protein: CASRTGDLVYGYTF
D gene: .; J gene: TRBJ1-5; V gene: TRBV7-6; CDR3 protein: CASSFDPGKNQPQHF
D gene: TRBD2; J gene: TRBJ2-1; V gene: TRBV5-1; CDR3 protein: CASSPRGTREGEQFF
D gene: .; J gene: TRBJ1-1; V gene: TRBV11-2; CDR3 protein: CASSTDRRSEAFF
D gene: TRBD1; J gene: TRBJ2-5; V gene: TRBV7-2; CDR3 protein: CASSSRQGAETQYF
D gene: TRBD1; J gene: TRBJ2-3; V gene: TRBV30; CDR3 protein: CALDRGQTDTQYF
D gene: TRBD1; J gene: TRBJ1-2; V gene: TRBV7-8; CDR3 protein: CASSLPARGRRLVDGYTF
D gene: TRBD2; J gene: TRBJ2-7; V gene: TRBV18; CDR3 protein: CASSPRGAGVVGEQYF
D gene: .; J gene: TRBJ2-1; V gene: TRBV11-2; CDR3 protein: CASSLVAGSSYNEQFF
D gene: .; J gene: TRBJ1-1; V gene: TRBV6-5; CDR3 protein: CAIKGETEAFF
D gene: .; J gene: TRBJ1-1; V gene: TRBV27; CDR3 protein: CASSFHTGTLFYEAFF
D gene: TRBD1; J gene: TRBJ1-5; V gene: TRBV19; CDR3 protein: CASSITRGAGGRPQHF
D gene: .; J gene: TRBJ1-1; V gene: TRBV19; CDR3 protein: CASSIGGEYTEAFF
D gene: .; J gene: TRBJ2-1; V gene: TRBV28; CDR3 protein: CASSLGLNEQFF
D gene: .; J gene: TRBJ1-3; V gene: TRBV5-1; CDR3 protein: CASSASGAYGNTIYF
D gene: .; J gene: TRBJ2-1; V gene: TRBV14; CDR3 protein: CASSPRTLTYNEQFF
D gene: .; J gene: TRBJ1-2; V gene: TRBV28; CDR3 protein: CASKGDTYYYGYTF
D gene: .; J gene: TRBJ1-1; V gene: TRBV7-2; CDR3 protein: CASSSLAPARNTEAFF
D gene: TRBD1; J gene: TRBJ1-1; V gene: TRBV5-1; CDR3 protein: CASSEGQVIQNTEAFF
D gene: .; J gene: TRBJ1-1; V gene: TRBV20-1; CDR3 protein: CSATPRTEAFF
D gene: .; J gene: TRBJ1-5; V gene: TRBV7-9; CDR3 protein: CASSLGGAGNQPQHF
D gene: TRBD2; J gene: TRBJ2-7; V gene: TRBV7-2; CDR3 protein: CASSLGLAGEQYF
D gene: .; J gene: TRBJ2-1; V gene: TRBV4-2; CDR3 protein: CASSQVSGLTYNEQFF
D gene: .; J gene: TRBJ2-1; V gene: TRBV18; CDR3 protein: CASSPYPQGTNEQFF
D gene: .; J gene: TRBJ1-1; V gene: TRBV6-5; CDR3 protein: CASTRTLNTEAFF
D gene: .; J gene: TRBJ2-1; V gene: TRBV14; CDR3 protein: CASSQTRGGLGDEQFF
D gene: .; J gene: TRBJ2-3; V gene: TRBV6-2/TRBV6-3; CDR3 protein: CASSRAGMDTDTQYF
D gene: TRBD1; J gene: TRBJ2-3; V gene: TRBV19; CDR3 protein: CASSTRDSRTDTQYF
D gene: .; J gene: TRBJ1-2; V gene: TRBV7-9; CDR3 protein: CASLEQGANYGYTF
D gene: .; J gene: TRBJ2-5; V gene: TRBV7-6; CDR3 protein: CASSPDETKGGTQYF
D gene: TRBD2; J gene: TRBJ2-5; V gene: TRBV19; CDR3 protein: CASSPGTSGETQYF
D gene: TRBD2; J gene: TRBJ2-3; V gene: TRBV2; CDR3 protein: CASRTGTSGRFTQYF
D gene: TRBD1; J gene: TRBJ1-1; V gene: TRBV4-3; CDR3 protein: CASSLKTGVNTEAFF
D gene: .; J gene: TRBJ1-1; V gene: TRBV3-1/TRBV3-2; CDR3 protein: CASSQGSSVTEAFF
D gene: TRBD2; J gene: TRBJ2-4; V gene: TRBV5-4; CDR3 protein: CASSLSGSGNIQYF
D gene: .; J gene: TRBJ1-1; V gene: TRBV12-3/TRBV12-4; CDR3 protein: CASSFQGNTEAFF
D gene: TRBD1; J gene: TRBJ1-2; V gene: TRBV18; CDR3 protein: CASSPPSRGLEGYTF
D gene: TRBD1; J gene: TRBJ2-7; V gene: TRBV3-1/TRBV3-2; CDR3 protein: CASSQNQGAGEQYF
D gene: TRBD1; J gene: TRBJ2-3; V gene: TRBV19; CDR3 protein: CASSLKQGAGTDTQYF
D gene: .; J gene: TRBJ2-3; V gene: TRBV7-3; CDR3 protein: CASSSLADTQYF
D gene: TRBD1; J gene: TRBJ2-1; V gene: TRBV6-5; CDR3 protein: CASSRDRGIYEQFF
D gene: .; J gene: TRBJ2-1; V gene: TRBV5-1; CDR3 protein: CASRPGLDLYNEQFF
D gene: TRBD1; J gene: TRBJ1-6; V gene: TRBV25-1; CDR3 protein: CASSPWTGDNSPLHF
D gene: .; J gene: TRBJ1-2; V gene: TRBV30; CDR3 protein: CAWSVNAGPSYGYTF
D gene: .; J gene: TRBJ1-5; V gene: TRBV19; CDR3 protein: CASSPEASSLRSNQPQHF
D gene: .; J gene: TRBJ2-5; V gene: TRBV4-3; CDR3 protein: CASSQDLMLPSQETQYF
D gene: TRBD1; J gene: TRBJ1-2; V gene: TRBV6-5; CDR3 protein: CASSNPGQGNYGYTF